These 18 T cell receptor beta chains originate from one sample sequenced in a study of shared clonotypes between healthy human individuals. The repertoire was sequenced with immunoSEQ multiplex PCR; TCRdb's copy has only in-frame clones and lacks some. The sample holds 550,000 to 700,000 clones, roughly 72% seen once. The sample comprised memory CD4+ T cells sorted from blood. Specified subset: CD45RA-negative fraction. The origin of the receptors is a woman younger than 45 in good health.

The V gene is TRBV5-1, the J gene TRBJ2-2; 7 bases line up with TRBD1. Germline loops: CDR1 SGHRS, CDR2 YFSETQ. V lost 3 bases, J lost 2 bases, and 7 bases stayed unmatched. This CDR3 contains 16 residues. CDR3 sequence: CASSSRDSINTGELFF. CDR3 coding DNA: TGCGCCAGCAGCTCCCGGGACAGTATAAACACCGGGGAGCTGTTTTTT.

The genes are TRBV6-5 and TRBJ2-5; the match to TRBD2 covers 11 bases. CDR1 MNHEY and CDR2 SVGAGI come from the germline V gene. The CDR3 length is 16 residues. Trimming removed 4 bases from V and 4 bases from J; junction bases left unmatched: 8. DNA of the CDR3: TGTGCCAGCAGTTCCTCACTAGCGGGAGTGGGAGAGACCCAGTACTTC. Its translation is CASSSSLAGVGETQYF.

This clone was detected only a few times. The rearrangement joins TRBV14 to TRBJ2-2; 7 positions agree with TRBD2. With V trimmed by 0 bases and J by 7 bases, 14 bases remained unmatched. This CDR3 comprises 18 residues. Germline V CDR1 and CDR2: SGHDN, FVKESK. The CDR3 sequence: CASSQDQIASGARGELFF. The CDR3 coding sequence is TGTGCCAGCAGCCAAGATCAGATAGCGAGCGGGGCGCGCGGGGAGCTGTTTTTT.

The chain links TRBV5-1 to TRBJ2-1, with a weak D call TRBD1 (6 bases). Germline values: CDR1 SGHRS, CDR2 YFSETQ. The CDR3 covers 15 residues. Trimming removed 4 bases at V and 5 bases at J, with 16 bases between. The CDR3 DNA reads as TGCGCCAGCAGCGGGGCAAGGGGGATGGACAATGAGCAGTTCTTC. Amino acid sequence: CASSGARGMDNEQFF. The complete variable domain, with remaining parts taken from reference TRBV5-1 and TRBJ2-1, reads KAGVTQTPRYLIKTRGQQVTLSCSPISGHRSVSWYQQTPGQGLQFLFEYFSETQRNKGNFPGRFSGRQFSNSRSEMNVSTLELGDSALYLCASSGARGMDNEQFFGPGTRLTVL.

The chain links TRBV28 to TRBJ1-2; D is uncertain. The V and J ends lost 6 bases and 4 bases respectively, with 9 bases between them. The CDR3 runs 12 residues. Per the germline V gene, CDR1 is MDHEN and CDR2 is SYDVKM. This CDR3 is CASRLPPYGYTF. The DNA of the CDR3 is TGTGCCAGCAGACTTCCCCCCTATGGCTACACCTTC.

The chain recombines TRBV4-2 with TRBJ2-3; 9 positions match TRBD2. V shed 4 bases, J shed 1 base, and the junction held 6 bases outside the gene matches. The CDR3 contains 16 residues. Germline V gene lookup returns CDR1 LGHNA and CDR2 YNFKEQ. The CDR3 region has the DNA TGTGCCAGCAGCCTCAAAGCTAGCGGGGGCACAGATACGCAGTATTTT. The encoded protein is CASSLKASGGTDTQYF.

The rearrangement joins TRBV5-1 to TRBJ2-2; TRBD1 matches 10 bases. Germline V gives CDR1 SGHRS, CDR2 YFSETQ. Trimming cost V 2 bases and J 6 bases; bases outside gene matches: 7. This CDR3 spans 16 amino acids. The CDR3 DNA reads as TGCGCCAGCAGCTTAGCCGGGACAGGGGTCGCCGGGGAGCTGTTTTTT. Its protein is CASSLAGTGVAGELFF.

This chain uses TRBV19 with TRBJ2-2, with 7 bases aligning to TRBD2. With 1 base clipped from V and 4 bases from J, the junction kept 9 bases outside the gene matches. CDR3 length equals 17 residues. Per germline, CDR1 LNHDA and CDR2 SQIVND (reference sequence). The CDR3 nucleotides read TGTGCCAGTAGTATAGCCCGGACTAGGGGTACCACCGGGGAGCTGTTTTTT. Translation: CASSIARTRGTTGELFF.

The rearrangement links TRBV2 to TRBJ2-3; the D gene is possibly TRBD2 (6 bases). Trimming left V 1 base short and J 2 bases short, with 10 bases between. CDR3 size: 15 residues. Germline lookup yields CDR1 SNHLY and CDR2 FYNNEI. CDR3 DNA sequence: TGTGCCAGCAGTGAAGTCGGGAGAGACACAGATACGCAGTATTTT. Its translation: CASSEVGRDTDTQYF.

This clone appeared many times. The V and J genes are TRBV10-3 and TRBJ2-1, with a possible D match to TRBD2 (6 bases). Germline loops: CDR1 ENHRY, CDR2 SYGVKD. V lost 0 bases and J lost 10, with 13 bases in between. This CDR3 is built from 14 residues. CDR3 nucleotide sequence: TGTGCCATCAGTGAGTCGAGCACGGGGGACGAGCAGTTCTTC. Translated, it gives CAISESSTGDEQFF.

The gene calls are TRBV27 and TRBJ1-4, with TRBD1 identical over 9 bases. Germline CDR1 and CDR2: MNHEY and SMNVEV (reference sequence). Trimming removed 6 bases from V and 7 bases from J; junction bases left unmatched: 9. The CDR3 runs to 15 residues. The CDR3 is CASRPLGQGREKLFF. CDR3 nucleotide sequence: TGTGCCAGCAGGCCGTTGGGACAGGGACGTGAAAAACTGTTTTTT.

The chain uses TRBV7-7 and TRBJ2-1; D possibly uses TRBD1 or TRBD2 (5 bases each). The CDR3 totals 17 residues. Per the germline V gene, CDR1 is SSHAT and CDR2 is FNYEAQ (reference sequence). Trimming pared 1 base from V and 0 bases from J, leaving 13 bases between. The CDR3 nucleotides are TGTGCCAGCAGCTTAGGCGGGTGGGGGAGCTCCTACAATGAGCAGTTCTTC. Translation: CASSLGGWGSSYNEQFF.

This clone was recorded a few times. J is TRBJ2-7 and V is TRBV19; D is uncertain. Between the trimmed V and J ends, which lost 1 base and 0 bases, there was a span of 10 bases. Germline V lookup: CDR1 LNHDA, CDR2 SQIVND (reference sequence). The CDR3 covers 15 residues. CDR3: CASSIVAAHSYEQYF. The DNA of the CDR3 is TGTGCCAGTAGTATAGTAGCCGCGCACTCCTACGAGCAGTACTTC.

This clone was seen more than once but under ten times. This chain joins TRBV28 and TRBJ2-7; 11 bases align to TRBD2. Germline CDR1 is MDHEN and CDR2 is SYDVKM. The junction had 6 bases not matched to a gene; V was cut back by 8 bases and J by 3 bases. The CDR3 extends over 14 amino acids. The CDR3: CASAPTSGNYEQYF. Here the CDR3 DNA reads TGTGCCAGCGCCCCGACTAGCGGGAACTACGAGCAGTACTTC.

V is TRBV28 and J is TRBJ2-7; maybe TRBD2 (5 bases). Trimming pared 6 bases from V and 5 bases from J, leaving 14 bases between. In germline, CDR1 is MDHEN, CDR2 SYDVKM. The CDR3 extends over 13 amino acids. CDR3 region: CASRTPGEHEQYF. CDR3 bases: TGTGCCAGCAGAACACCCGGGGAGCACGAGCAGTACTTC.

Written as DNA, the CDR3 is TGTGCCAGCAGCTTGCTCCTACAGGGTGGGGAGACCCAGTACTTC. It codes for CASSLLLQGGETQYF. J is TRBJ2-5 and V is TRBV5-4; maybe TRBD1 (6 bases). The ends were cut back, 1 base at V and 5 bases at J, with 15 bases in the middle. The V gene's germline CDR1 is SGHNT and CDR2 YYREEE (reference sequence). This CDR3 spans 15 amino acids.

The chain recombines TRBV30 with TRBJ2-5; 7 bases fit TRBD2. Matching the DNA end better, TRBJ2-7 makes the J call doubtful. This CDR3 is 14 amino acids long. Germline V CDR1 and CDR2: GTSNPN, SVGIG (reference sequence). Written as DNA, the CDR3 is TGTGCCTGGAGTGTTGGGGGGGACGCTTACGAGCAGTACTTC. Amino acids: CAWSVGGDAYEQYF.

The chain is built from TRBV4-2 and TRBJ2-3; D possibly corresponds to TRBD2 (6 bases). The CDR3 extends over 17 amino acids. Germline-derived CDR1 and CDR2 are LGHNA and YNFKEQ. Trimming took 4 bases from V and 2 from J, leaving 19 bases between them. The CDR3 loop reads CASSPSSGVPYTDTQYF. CDR3 nucleotide sequence: TGTGCCAGCAGCCCGTCGTCGGGGGTCCCCTACACAGATACGCAGTATTTT.